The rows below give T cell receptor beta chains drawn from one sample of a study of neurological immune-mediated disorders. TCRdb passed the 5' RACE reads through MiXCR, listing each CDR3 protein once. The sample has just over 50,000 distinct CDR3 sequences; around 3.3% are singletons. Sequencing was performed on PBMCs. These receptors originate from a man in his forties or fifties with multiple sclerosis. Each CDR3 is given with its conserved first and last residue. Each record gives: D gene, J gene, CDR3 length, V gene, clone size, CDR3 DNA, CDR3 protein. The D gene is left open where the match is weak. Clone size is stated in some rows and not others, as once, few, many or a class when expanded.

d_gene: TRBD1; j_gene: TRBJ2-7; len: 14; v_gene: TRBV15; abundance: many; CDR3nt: TGTGCCACCAGCAACCGGGACAGGGCCTACGAGCAGTACTTC; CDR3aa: CATSNRDRAYEQYF
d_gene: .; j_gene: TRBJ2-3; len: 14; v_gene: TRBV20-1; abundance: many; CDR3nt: TGCAGTGCTAGAGATCTCTCGGACCGTTATACGCAGTATTTT; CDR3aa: CSARDLSDRYTQYF
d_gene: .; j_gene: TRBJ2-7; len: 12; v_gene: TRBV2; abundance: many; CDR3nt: TGTGCCAGCAGTGTTGGGGTCCACGAGCAGTACTTC; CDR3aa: CASSVGVHEQYF
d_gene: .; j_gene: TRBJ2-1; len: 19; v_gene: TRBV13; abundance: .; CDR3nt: TGTGCCAGCAGCTTAGTCGGGCTAGCATTCGAGCTCGGCAACAATGAGCAGTTCTTC; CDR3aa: CASSLVGLAFELGNNEQFF
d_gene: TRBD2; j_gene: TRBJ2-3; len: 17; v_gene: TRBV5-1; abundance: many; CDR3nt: TGCGCCAGCAGCCCGGGACTAGCGGGGATCGGCACAGATACGCAGTATTTT; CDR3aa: CASSPGLAGIGTDTQYF
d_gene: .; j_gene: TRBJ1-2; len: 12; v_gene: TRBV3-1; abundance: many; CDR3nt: TGTGCCAGCAGCCAGCTTGCTAGTGGCTACACCTTC; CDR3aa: CASSQLASGYTF
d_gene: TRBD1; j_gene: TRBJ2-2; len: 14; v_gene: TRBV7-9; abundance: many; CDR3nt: TGTGCCAGCACGGACAGGGGAGGGACCGGGGAGCTGTTTTTT; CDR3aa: CASTDRGGTGELFF
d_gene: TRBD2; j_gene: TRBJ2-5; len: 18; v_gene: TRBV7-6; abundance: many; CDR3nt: TGTGCCAGCAGCTTATCATCGCGTGGGGCGGGGGTAGGAGAGACCCAGTACTTC; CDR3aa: CASSLSSRGAGVGETQYF
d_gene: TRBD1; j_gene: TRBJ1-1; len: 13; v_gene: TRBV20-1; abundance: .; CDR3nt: TGCAGTGGCCTACAGGGGGCCTCCTCTGAAGCTTTCTTT; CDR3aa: CSGLQGASSEAFF
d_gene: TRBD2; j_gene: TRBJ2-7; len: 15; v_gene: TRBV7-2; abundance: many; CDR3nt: TGTGCCAGCAGCTTAGCGGGACTACCTTCCTACGAGCAGTACTTC; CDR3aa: CASSLAGLPSYEQYF
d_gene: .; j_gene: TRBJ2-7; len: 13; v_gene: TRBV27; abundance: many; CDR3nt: TGTGCCAGCAGTCCGACGGGGCTGAGTGAGCAGTACTTC; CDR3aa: CASSPTGLSEQYF
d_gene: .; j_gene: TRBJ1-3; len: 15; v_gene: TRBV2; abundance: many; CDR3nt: TGTGCCAGCAACGGACGGAGAAACTCTGGAAACACCATATATTTT; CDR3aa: CASNGRRNSGNTIYF
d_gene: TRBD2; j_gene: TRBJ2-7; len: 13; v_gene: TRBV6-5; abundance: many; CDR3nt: TGTGCCAGCAGCCCGGGAGGGTCCTACGAGCAGTACTTC; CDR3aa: CASSPGGSYEQYF
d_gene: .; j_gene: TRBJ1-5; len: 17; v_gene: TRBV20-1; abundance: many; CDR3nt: TGCAGTGCTAGAGACCTGTTAGGGGGGAAGGAGGATCAGCCCCAGCATTTT; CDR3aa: CSARDLLGGKEDQPQHF
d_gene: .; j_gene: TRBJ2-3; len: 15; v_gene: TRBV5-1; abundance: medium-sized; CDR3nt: TGCGCCAGCAGCCCCATTACCACCAACACAGATACGCAGTATTTT; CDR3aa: CASSPITTNTDTQYF
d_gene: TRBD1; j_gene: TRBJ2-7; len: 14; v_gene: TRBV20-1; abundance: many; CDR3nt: TGCAGTGCTAGAAACCCGCAGGGGGCTTACGAGCAGTACTTC; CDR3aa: CSARNPQGAYEQYF
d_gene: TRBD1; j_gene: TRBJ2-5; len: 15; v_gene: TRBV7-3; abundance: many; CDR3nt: TGTGCCAGCAGCTTAAGGACAGGGGGAGGCGAGACCCAGTACTTC; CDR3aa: CASSLRTGGGETQYF
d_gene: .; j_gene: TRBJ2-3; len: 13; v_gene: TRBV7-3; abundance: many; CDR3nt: TGTGCCAGCAGCAGAACTAGCACAGATACGCAGTATTTT; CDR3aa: CASSRTSTDTQYF
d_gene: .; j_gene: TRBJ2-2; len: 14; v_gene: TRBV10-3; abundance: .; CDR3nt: TGTGCCATCAGTGAAGTAGAGTTTGCCGGGGAGCTGTTTTTT; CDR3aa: CAISEVEFAGELFF
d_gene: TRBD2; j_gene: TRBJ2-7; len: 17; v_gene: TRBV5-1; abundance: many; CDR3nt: TGCGCCAGCAGCTTGGGGACTAGCGGGGGGGAGGCCTACGAGCAGTACTTC; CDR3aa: CASSLGTSGGEAYEQYF
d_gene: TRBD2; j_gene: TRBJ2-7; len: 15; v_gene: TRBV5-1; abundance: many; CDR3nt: TGCGCCAGCAGCTTGACTAGCGGGGGGGCCCACGAGCAGTACTTC; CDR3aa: CASSLTSGGAHEQYF
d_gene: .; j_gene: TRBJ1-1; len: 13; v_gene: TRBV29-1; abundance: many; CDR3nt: TGCAGCGTTGAAACCCAGGGGAACACTGAAGCTTTCTTT; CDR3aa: CSVETQGNTEAFF
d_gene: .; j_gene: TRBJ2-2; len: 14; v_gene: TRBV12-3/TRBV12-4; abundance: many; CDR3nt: TGTGCCAGCAGGTGGAGGGAAAACACCGGGGAGCTGTTTTTT; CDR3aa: CASRWRENTGELFF
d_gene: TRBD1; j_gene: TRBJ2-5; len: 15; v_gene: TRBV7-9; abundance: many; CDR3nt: TGTGCCAGCAGCTTAGGGACAGGGAGTTGGAAGACCCAGTACTTC; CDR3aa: CASSLGTGSWKTQYF
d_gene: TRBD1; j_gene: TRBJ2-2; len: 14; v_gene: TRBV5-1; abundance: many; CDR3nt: TGCGCCAGCAGCACAGGGGGCAACACCGGGGAGCTGTTTTTT; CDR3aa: CASSTGGNTGELFF
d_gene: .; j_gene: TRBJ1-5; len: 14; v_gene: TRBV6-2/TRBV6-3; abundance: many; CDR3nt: TGTGCCAGCAGAAAAGGGGGGGACAATCAGCCCCAGAATTTT; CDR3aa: CASRKGGDNQPQNF
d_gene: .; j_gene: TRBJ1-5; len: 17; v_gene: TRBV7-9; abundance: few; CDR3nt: TGTGCCAGCAGCTTAGAGCGCGGGGGGATTGGCAATCAGCCCCAGAATTTT; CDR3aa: CASSLERGGIGNQPQNF
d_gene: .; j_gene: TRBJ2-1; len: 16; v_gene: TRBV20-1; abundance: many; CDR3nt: TGCAGTGCTGGCCGGCCATCCGGGGGCTACTACAATGAGCAGTTCTTC; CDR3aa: CSAGRPSGGYYNEQFF
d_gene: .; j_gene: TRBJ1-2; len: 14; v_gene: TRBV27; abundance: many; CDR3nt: TGTGCCAGCAGTCTTAGAGACCCCCCGGGAGGCTACACCTTC; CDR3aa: CASSLRDPPGGYTF
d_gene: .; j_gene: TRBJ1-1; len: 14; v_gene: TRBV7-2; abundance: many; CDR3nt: TGTGCCAGCAGCCCTCGAAGACTGAACACTGAAGCTTTCTTT; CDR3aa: CASSPRRLNTEAFF
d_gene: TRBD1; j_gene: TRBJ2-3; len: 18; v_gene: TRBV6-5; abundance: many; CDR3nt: TGTGCCAGCAGTTACTACGGGACAGGGGGATCTAGCACAGATACGCAGTATTTT; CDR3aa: CASSYYGTGGSSTDTQYF
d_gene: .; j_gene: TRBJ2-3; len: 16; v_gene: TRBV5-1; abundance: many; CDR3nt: TGCGCCAGCAGCTTGGCGAACCCGGTGAGCACAGATACGCAGTATTTT; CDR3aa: CASSLANPVSTDTQYF
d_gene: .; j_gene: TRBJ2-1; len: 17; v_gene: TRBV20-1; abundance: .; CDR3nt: TGCAGTGCTAGTACAATTCCGGGCCCATCAAAAGACCATGAGCAGTTCTTC; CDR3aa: CSASTIPGPSKDHEQFF
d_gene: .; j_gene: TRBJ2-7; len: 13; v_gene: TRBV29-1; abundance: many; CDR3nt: TGCAGCGTTGTGACAGTTCTTACCTACGAGCAGTACTTC; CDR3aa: CSVVTVLTYEQYF
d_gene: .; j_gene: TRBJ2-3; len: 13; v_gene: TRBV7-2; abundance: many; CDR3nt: TGTGCCAGCAGCTTAGTTATCACAGATACGCAGTATTTT; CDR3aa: CASSLVITDTQYF
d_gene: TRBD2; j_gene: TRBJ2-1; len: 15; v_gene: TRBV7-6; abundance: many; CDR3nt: TGTGCCAGCAGCTTGCAAGCGGGGGGTTTCGATGAGCAGTTCTTC; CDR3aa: CASSLQAGGFDEQFF
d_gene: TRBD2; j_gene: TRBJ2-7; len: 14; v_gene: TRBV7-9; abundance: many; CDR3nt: TGTGCCAGCAGCAATAGCGGGCTTCCTCACGAGCAGTACTTC; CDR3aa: CASSNSGLPHEQYF
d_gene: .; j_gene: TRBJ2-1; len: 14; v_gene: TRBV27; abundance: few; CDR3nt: TGTGCCAGCTCTTTTTCGGAAAGGGTCAATGAGCAGTTCTTC; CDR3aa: CASSFSERVNEQFF
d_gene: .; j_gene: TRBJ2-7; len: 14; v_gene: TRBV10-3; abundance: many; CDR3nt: TGTGCCATCAGTGTCGCCAGGGGCGCCTACGAGCAGTACTTC; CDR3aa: CAISVARGAYEQYF
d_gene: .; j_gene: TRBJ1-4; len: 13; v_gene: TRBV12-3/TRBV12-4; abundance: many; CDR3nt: TGTGCCAGCAGTTTCCAGGGGAATGAAAAACTGTTTTTT; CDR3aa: CASSFQGNEKLFF
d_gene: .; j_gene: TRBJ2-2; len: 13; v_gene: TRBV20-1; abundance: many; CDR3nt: TGCAGTGCTAGAGATTCCGTGGACGGGGAGCTGTTTTTT; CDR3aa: CSARDSVDGELFF
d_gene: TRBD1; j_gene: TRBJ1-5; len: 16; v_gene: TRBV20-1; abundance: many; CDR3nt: TGCAGTGCGCAAGATAGGGGGCCAGGGGGTAATCAGCCCCAGCATTTT; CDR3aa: CSAQDRGPGGNQPQHF
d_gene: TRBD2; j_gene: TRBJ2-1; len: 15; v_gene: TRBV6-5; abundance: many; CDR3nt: TGTGCCAGCAGTTACTCCGGGACTAGCTACAATGAGCAGTTCTTC; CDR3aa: CASSYSGTSYNEQFF
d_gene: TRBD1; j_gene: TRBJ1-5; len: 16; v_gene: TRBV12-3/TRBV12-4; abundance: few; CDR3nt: TGTGCCAGCAGTCAACAGGGGAGCGACGGCAATCAGCCCCAGAATTTT; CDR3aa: CASSQQGSDGNQPQNF
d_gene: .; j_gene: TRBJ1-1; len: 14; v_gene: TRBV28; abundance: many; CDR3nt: TGTGCCAGCAGTTCAAACTCAGGGGCGCCTCGAGCTTTCTTT; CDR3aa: CASSSNSGAPRAFF
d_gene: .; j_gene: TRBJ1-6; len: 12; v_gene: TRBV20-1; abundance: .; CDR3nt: TGCAGTGCGTGCAAGGGGGATTCACCCCTCAACTTT; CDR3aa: CSACKGDSPLNF
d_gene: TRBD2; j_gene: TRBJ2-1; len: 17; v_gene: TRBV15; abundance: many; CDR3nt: TGTGCCACCAGCAGGAGCGCAACGGGACTATCCCCGCATGAGCAGTTCTTC; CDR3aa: CATSRSATGLSPHEQFF
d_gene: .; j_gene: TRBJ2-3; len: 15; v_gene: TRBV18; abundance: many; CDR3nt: TGTGCCAGCTCATCACAGGGAACTAGCACAGATACGCAGTATTTT; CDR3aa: CASSSQGTSTDTQYF
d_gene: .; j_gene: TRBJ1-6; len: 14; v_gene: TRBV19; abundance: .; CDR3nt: TGTGCCAGTACCAAGGGGGGTCCTAATTCACCCCTCAACTTT; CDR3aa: CASTKGGPNSPLNF
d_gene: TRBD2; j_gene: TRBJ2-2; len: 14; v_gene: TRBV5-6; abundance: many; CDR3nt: TGTGCCAGCAGCCCGGGGGGGGCCGCCGGGGAGCTGTTTTTT; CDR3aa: CASSPGGAAGELFF